This T cell receptor beta chain was sequenced for a study of blood T cell repertoires in COVID-19. Study-level information: The analysed material was cDNA or gDNA that came from T cells, B-cell-depleted T cells, or PBMCs.

Measured with immunoSEQ multiplex PCR; TCRdb has only the in-frame clones, and not every one. Of about 220,000 clones listed, under 90% are singletons. This clonotype was sampled from a woman between 40 and 50 years old who had been exposed to COVID-19. Sequenced: PBMCs or T cells enriched from blood (not recorded which).

The DNA of the CDR3 is TGCAGCGGGCACAGGGGGCCTGAAGCTTTCTTT. The encoded protein is CSGHRGPEAFF. This chain links TRBV29-1 with TRBJ1-1; the match to TRBD1 covers 9 bases. Trimming removed 7 bases from V and 6 bases from J; junction bases left unmatched: 3. CDR1 SQVTM and CDR2 ANQGSEA come from the germline V gene. The CDR3 spans 11 residues.